This record looks at one T cell receptor beta chain sequence and its context. The antigen is not known. The data belong to a study of OX40 agonist ivuxolimab in advanced cancers. Sequencing was performed with immunoSEQ multiplex PCR; in TCRdb, only in-frame clones are kept and a portion is missing. The sample has roughly 60,000 clones, around 84% seen once. V lost 5 bases and J lost 4, with 11 bases in between. Germline CDR1 is SSHAT and CDR2 is FNYEAQ (reference sequence). The CDR3 runs 13 residues. General study points: The investigators did not determine what antigen specificity the expanded peripheral T cells had. The 0.1-3.0 mg/kg partial responders had among the lowest clonal expansion.

The sample consisted of CD4+ or CD8+ T cells sorted from blood, taken in a trial of the OX40 agonist ivuxolimab. The chain carries TRBV7-7 and TRBJ1-2; D gene unclear. This TCR was sampled from an adult with an advanced solid tumor such as melanoma, head and neck, liver or kidney cancer. CDR3 in DNA: TGTGCCAGCAGCCGCCGAAGGACCTATGGCTACACCTTC. Its translation is CASSRRRTYGYTF.